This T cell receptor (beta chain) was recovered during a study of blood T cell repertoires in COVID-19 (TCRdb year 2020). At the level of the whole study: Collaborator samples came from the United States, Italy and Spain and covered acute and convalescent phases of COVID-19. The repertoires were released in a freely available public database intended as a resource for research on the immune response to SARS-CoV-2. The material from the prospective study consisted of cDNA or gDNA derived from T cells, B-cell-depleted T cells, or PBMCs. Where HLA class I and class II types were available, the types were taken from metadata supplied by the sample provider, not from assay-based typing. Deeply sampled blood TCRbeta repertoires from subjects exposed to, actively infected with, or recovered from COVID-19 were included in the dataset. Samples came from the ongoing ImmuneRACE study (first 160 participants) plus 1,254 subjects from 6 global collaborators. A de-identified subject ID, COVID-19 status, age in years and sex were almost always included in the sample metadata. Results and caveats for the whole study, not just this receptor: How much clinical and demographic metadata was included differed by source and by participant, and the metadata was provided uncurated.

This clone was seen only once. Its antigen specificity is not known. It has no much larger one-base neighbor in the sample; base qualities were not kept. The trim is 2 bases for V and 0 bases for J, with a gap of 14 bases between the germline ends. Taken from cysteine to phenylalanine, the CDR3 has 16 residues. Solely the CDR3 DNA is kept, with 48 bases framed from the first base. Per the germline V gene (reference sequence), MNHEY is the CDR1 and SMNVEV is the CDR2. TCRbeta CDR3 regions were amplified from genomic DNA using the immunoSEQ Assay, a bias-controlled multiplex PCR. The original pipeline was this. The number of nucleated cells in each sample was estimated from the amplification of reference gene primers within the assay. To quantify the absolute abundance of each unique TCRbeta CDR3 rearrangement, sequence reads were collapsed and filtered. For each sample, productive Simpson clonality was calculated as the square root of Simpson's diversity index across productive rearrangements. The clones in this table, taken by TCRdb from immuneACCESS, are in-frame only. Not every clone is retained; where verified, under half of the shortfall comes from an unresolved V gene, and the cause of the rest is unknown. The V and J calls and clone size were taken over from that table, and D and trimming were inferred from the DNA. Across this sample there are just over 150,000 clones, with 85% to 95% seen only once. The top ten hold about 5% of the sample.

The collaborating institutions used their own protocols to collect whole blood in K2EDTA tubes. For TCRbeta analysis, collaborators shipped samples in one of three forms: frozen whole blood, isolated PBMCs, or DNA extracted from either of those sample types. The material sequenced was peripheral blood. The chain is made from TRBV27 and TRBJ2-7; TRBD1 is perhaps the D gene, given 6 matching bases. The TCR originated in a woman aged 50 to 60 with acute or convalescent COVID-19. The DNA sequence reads TGTGCCAGCAGTTTACGACAGGCCCAGAGCTCCTACGAGCAGTACTTC. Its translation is CASSLRQAQSSYEQYF.